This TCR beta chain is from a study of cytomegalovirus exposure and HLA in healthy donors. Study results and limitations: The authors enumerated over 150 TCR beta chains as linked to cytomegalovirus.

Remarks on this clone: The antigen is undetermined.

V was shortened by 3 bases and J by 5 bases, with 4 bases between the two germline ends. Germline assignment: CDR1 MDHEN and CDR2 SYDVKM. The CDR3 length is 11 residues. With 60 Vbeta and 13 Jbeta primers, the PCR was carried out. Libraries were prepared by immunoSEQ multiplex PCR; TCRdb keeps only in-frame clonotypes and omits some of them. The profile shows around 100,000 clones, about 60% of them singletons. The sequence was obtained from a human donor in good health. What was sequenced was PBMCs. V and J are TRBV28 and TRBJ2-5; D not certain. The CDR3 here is CASSFRETQYF. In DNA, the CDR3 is TGTGCCAGCAGTTTCCGGGAGACCCAGTACTTC.